The rows below give T cell receptor beta chains drawn from one sample of a study of T cell clonotyping in hematopoietic cell transplantation. Clones were sequenced by immunoSEQ multiplex PCR, and TCRdb holds only the in-frame ones, with some missing. The sample yields roughly 12,000 clones, approximately 90% seen once. Sequenced sample: peripheral blood mononuclear cells. These receptors were collected from a woman aged 45-60 years in good health. Some clones in this sample may be carry-over from other donors' samples. Both conserved end residues are part of each CDR3. Each record gives: V gene, D gene, J gene, CDR3 protein, CDR3 DNA. The D gene is left open where the match is weak.

v_gene: TRBV28; d_gene: TRBD2; j_gene: TRBJ2-7; CDR3aa: CASSVLAGGIYEQYF; CDR3nt: TGTGCCAGCAGCGTTCTAGCGGGGGGGATTTACGAGCAGTACTTC
v_gene: TRBV7-9; d_gene: -; j_gene: TRBJ1-5; CDR3aa: CASSAGDQPQHF; CDR3nt: TGTGCCAGCAGCGCAGGAGATCAGCCCCAGCATTTT
v_gene: TRBV30; d_gene: -; j_gene: TRBJ2-7; CDR3aa: CAWSVTYEQYF; CDR3nt: TGTGCCTGGAGTGTTACCTACGAGCAGTACTTC
v_gene: TRBV7-8; d_gene: -; j_gene: TRBJ1-5; CDR3aa: CASSKLGVPSWGLQGNQPQHF; CDR3nt: TGTGCCAGCAGCAAACTGGGGGTACCTAGTTGGGGCCTTCAGGGCAATCAGCCCCAGCATTTT
v_gene: TRBV4-1; d_gene: -; j_gene: TRBJ1-1; CDR3aa: CASSQTSRPEAFF; CDR3nt: TGCGCCAGCAGCCAAACTTCTCGGCCCGAAGCTTTCTTT
v_gene: TRBV6-4; d_gene: -; j_gene: TRBJ2-7; CDR3aa: CASSDSKFLGYEQYF; CDR3nt: TGTGCCAGCAGTGACTCGAAATTTCTGGGGTACGAGCAGTACTTC
v_gene: TRBV19; d_gene: TRBD1; j_gene: TRBJ1-2; CDR3aa: CASSVTGVRDGYTF; CDR3nt: TGTGCCAGTAGTGTGACAGGGGTTCGTGATGGCTACACCTTC
v_gene: TRBV21-1; d_gene: -; j_gene: TRBJ2-3; CDR3aa: CASSIRRGPQAPDTQYF; CDR3nt: TGTGCCAGCAGCATCCGACGGGGCCCCCAGGCCCCAGATACGCAGTATTTT
v_gene: TRBV29-1; d_gene: -; j_gene: TRBJ1-2; CDR3aa: CSVDRDDGYTF; CDR3nt: TGCAGCGTTGACAGGGACGACGGCTACACCTTC
v_gene: TRBV19; d_gene: TRBD1; j_gene: TRBJ1-1; CDR3aa: CASSMVGQVLNTEAFF; CDR3nt: TGTGCCAGTAGTATGGTGGGACAGGTCCTTAACACTGAAGCTTTCTTT
v_gene: TRBV29-1; d_gene: TRBD1; j_gene: TRBJ1-4; CDR3aa: CSVEGTGVNEKLFF; CDR3nt: TGCAGCGTTGAAGGGACAGGGGTTAATGAAAAACTGTTTTTT
v_gene: TRBV7-2; d_gene: TRBD1; j_gene: TRBJ2-7; CDR3aa: CASSTDRGYVYEQYF; CDR3nt: TGTGCCAGCAGCACAGACAGGGGGTATGTCTACGAGCAGTACTTC
v_gene: TRBV28; d_gene: -; j_gene: TRBJ1-2; CDR3aa: CASSDNSGRARGYPYGYTF; CDR3nt: TGTGCCAGCAGTGACAACTCCGGACGCGCCAGGGGATATCCCTATGGCTACACCTTC
v_gene: TRBV5-6; d_gene: -; j_gene: TRBJ2-3; CDR3aa: CASSLDLRGTDTQYF; CDR3nt: TGTGCCAGCAGCTTGGATTTGCGCGGTACAGATACGCAGTATTTT